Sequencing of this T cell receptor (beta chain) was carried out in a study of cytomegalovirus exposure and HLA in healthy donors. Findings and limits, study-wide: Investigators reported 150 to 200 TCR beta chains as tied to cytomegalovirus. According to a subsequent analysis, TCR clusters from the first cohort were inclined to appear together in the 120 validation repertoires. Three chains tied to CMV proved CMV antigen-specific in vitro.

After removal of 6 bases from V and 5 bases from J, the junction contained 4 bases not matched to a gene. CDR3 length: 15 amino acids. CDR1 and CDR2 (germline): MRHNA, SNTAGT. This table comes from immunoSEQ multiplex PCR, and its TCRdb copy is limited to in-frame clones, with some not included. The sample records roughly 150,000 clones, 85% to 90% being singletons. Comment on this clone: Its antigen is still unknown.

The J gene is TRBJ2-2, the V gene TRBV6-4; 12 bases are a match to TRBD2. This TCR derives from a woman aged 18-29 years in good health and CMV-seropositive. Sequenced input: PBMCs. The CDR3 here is CASRAGTSGTGELFF. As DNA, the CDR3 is TGTGCCAGCAGAGCCGGGACTAGCGGGACCGGGGAGCTGTTTTTT.